These T cell receptor beta chains were read from a single sample in a study of blood T cell repertoires in COVID-19. The assay was immunoSEQ multiplex PCR, and TCRdb's table has in-frame clones only and misses some. The sample lists approximately 120,000 clones, about 85% seen once, with under 7% in the top ten. The specimen was peripheral blood. These receptors were obtained from a man older than 75 with active or convalescent COVID-19. CDR3s include the opening cysteine and the closing phenylalanine or tryptophan. The D gene is left open where the match is weak. Part of the rows lack a size; the others show once, few, many or a class for expanded clones.

CDR3 DNA: TGTGCCAGCAGTCCGAGCGGGGGGGCTACGTACAATGAGCAGTTCTTC; CDR3 protein: CASSPSGGATYNEQFF; J gene: TRBJ2-1; V gene: TRBV28; D gene: TRBD2; clone size: NA; CDR3 length: 16
CDR3 DNA: TGTGCCAGCAGAGCCTTAACAGGGGGCCGTTACAATGAGCAGTTCTTC; CDR3 protein: CASRALTGGRYNEQFF; J gene: TRBJ2-1; V gene: TRBV27; D gene: TRBD1; clone size: NA; CDR3 length: 16
CDR3 DNA: TGTGCCAGCAGTTACCTACAGGGGAACACTGAAGCTTTCTTT; CDR3 protein: CASSYLQGNTEAFF; J gene: TRBJ1-1; V gene: TRBV6-5; D gene: NA; clone size: NA; CDR3 length: 14
CDR3 DNA: TGTGCCAGCAGGGCCTTCGGGGTGACACCCCTCCACTTT; CDR3 protein: CASRAFGVTPLHF; J gene: TRBJ1-6; V gene: TRBV27; D gene: NA; clone size: NA; CDR3 length: 13
CDR3 DNA: TGTGCCATCAGGAGACAGGGGGGAAACACAGATACGCAGTATTTT; CDR3 protein: CAIRRQGGNTDTQYF; J gene: TRBJ2-3; V gene: TRBV10-3; D gene: TRBD1; clone size: NA; CDR3 length: 15
CDR3 DNA: TGTGCCAGTAGCACGGTTATAACCTCTGGAAACACCATATATTTT; CDR3 protein: CASSTVITSGNTIYF; J gene: TRBJ1-3; V gene: TRBV19; D gene: NA; clone size: few; CDR3 length: 15
CDR3 DNA: TGCGCCAGCAGCTCGGACAGAGAAGCGACCATATATTTT; CDR3 protein: CASSSDREATIYF; J gene: TRBJ1-3; V gene: TRBV5-1; D gene: NA; clone size: NA; CDR3 length: 13
CDR3 DNA: TGTGCCAGCAGGGAGATCCTCAGGGATGAAAAACTGTTTTTT; CDR3 protein: CASREILRDEKLFF; J gene: TRBJ1-4; V gene: TRBV2; D gene: NA; clone size: NA; CDR3 length: 14
CDR3 DNA: TGTGCCAGCAGCCAGTCAGCGTTTCCAGATACGCAGTATTTT; CDR3 protein: CASSQSAFPDTQYF; J gene: TRBJ2-3; V gene: TRBV3-1/TRBV3-2; D gene: NA; clone size: NA; CDR3 length: 14
CDR3 DNA: TGTGCCATCAGACGGCGGGACAGCCAGAACACTGAAGCTTTCTTT; CDR3 protein: CAIRRRDSQNTEAFF; J gene: TRBJ1-1; V gene: TRBV10-3; D gene: TRBD1; clone size: NA; CDR3 length: 15
CDR3 DNA: TGTGCCAGCAGCGTAGCACGGGGGGGCCTATACGAGCAGTTCTTC; CDR3 protein: CASSVARGGLYEQFF; J gene: TRBJ2-1; V gene: TRBV9; D gene: TRBD2; clone size: NA; CDR3 length: 15
CDR3 DNA: TGTGCCAGTAGTATAGGAGCGACTCCATTTGAGCAGTTCTTC; CDR3 protein: CASSIGATPFEQFF; J gene: TRBJ2-1; V gene: TRBV19; D gene: NA; clone size: once; CDR3 length: 14
CDR3 DNA: TGTGCCAGCAGCTCCCCCCGAGGTTTGAACACTGAAGCTTTCTTT; CDR3 protein: CASSSPRGLNTEAFF; J gene: TRBJ1-1; V gene: TRBV7-9; D gene: NA; clone size: NA; CDR3 length: 15
CDR3 DNA: TGTGCCAGCAGCTTAGATCGCGGGCGAGGAGGGACAGATACGCAGTATTTT; CDR3 protein: CASSLDRGRGGTDTQYF; J gene: TRBJ2-3; V gene: TRBV7-2; D gene: NA; clone size: NA; CDR3 length: 17
CDR3 DNA: TGTGCCAGCGACGACCGGGACATAAATTCACCCCTCCACTTT; CDR3 protein: CASDDRDINSPLHF; J gene: TRBJ1-6; V gene: TRBV5-6; D gene: NA; clone size: few; CDR3 length: 14
CDR3 DNA: TGTGCCAGCAGCTTCCGGGGGACTAGCGGGAGGTCCACCGGGGAGCTGTTTTTT; CDR3 protein: CASSFRGTSGRSTGELFF; J gene: TRBJ2-2; V gene: TRBV7-9; D gene: TRBD2; clone size: NA; CDR3 length: 18
CDR3 DNA: TGCGCCAGCAGTCAATCGAGGGGGACAGCCCAAAACCCTTACCATCAGAATGAGCAGTTCTTC; CDR3 protein: CASSQSRGTAQNPYHQNEQFF; J gene: TRBJ2-1; V gene: TRBV23-1; D gene: TRBD1; clone size: once; CDR3 length: 21
CDR3 DNA: TGTGCCAGCAGCCAAGATCTCGGGACAGGGCGGCACGAGACCCAGTACTTC; CDR3 protein: CASSQDLGTGRHETQYF; J gene: TRBJ2-5; V gene: TRBV4-2; D gene: TRBD1; clone size: NA; CDR3 length: 17
CDR3 DNA: TGTGCCACCAGCAGAGGGAGCGGGGCAAGCTCCTACAATGAGCAGTTCTTC; CDR3 protein: CATSRGSGASSYNEQFF; J gene: TRBJ2-1; V gene: TRBV15; D gene: TRBD2; clone size: NA; CDR3 length: 17
CDR3 DNA: TGTGCCAGCAGCTTAACAGCGAACCAGGGGAATGAGCAGTTCTTC; CDR3 protein: CASSLTANQGNEQFF; J gene: TRBJ2-1; V gene: TRBV11-3; D gene: NA; clone size: once; CDR3 length: 15
CDR3 DNA: TGTGCCAGCAGCTTGACCAGGGGTTATGGCTACACCTTC; CDR3 protein: CASSLTRGYGYTF; J gene: TRBJ1-2; V gene: TRBV6-2/TRBV6-3; D gene: NA; clone size: NA; CDR3 length: 13
CDR3 DNA: TGCAGTGCTAGTCCCAGGGGCCGATTCTCCTACGAGCAGTACTTC; CDR3 protein: CSASPRGRFSYEQYF; J gene: TRBJ2-7; V gene: TRBV20-1; D gene: NA; clone size: once; CDR3 length: 15
CDR3 DNA: TGTGCCAGCAGCTTGACTAGCGGAAGCACAGATACGCAGTATTTT; CDR3 protein: CASSLTSGSTDTQYF; J gene: TRBJ2-3; V gene: TRBV5-4; D gene: TRBD2; clone size: NA; CDR3 length: 15
CDR3 DNA: TGTGCCAGCAGCGTAGCCGGGACAGGGGCCCTCAACTATGGCTACACCTTC; CDR3 protein: CASSVAGTGALNYGYTF; J gene: TRBJ1-2; V gene: TRBV9; D gene: TRBD1; clone size: NA; CDR3 length: 17
CDR3 DNA: TGTGCCAGCAGCCGGACAGGAGATACGCAGTATTTT; CDR3 protein: CASSRTGDTQYF; J gene: TRBJ2-3; V gene: TRBV11-3; D gene: TRBD1; clone size: once; CDR3 length: 12
CDR3 DNA: TGTGCCAGCAGTGCCCAGGGTGGGGTTGGCACTGAAGCTTTCTTT; CDR3 protein: CASSAQGGVGTEAFF; J gene: TRBJ1-1; V gene: TRBV6-2/TRBV6-3; D gene: NA; clone size: once; CDR3 length: 15
CDR3 DNA: TGTGCCAGTAGTAAGGACAGGGCCGGCGCCGGGGAGCTGTTTTTT; CDR3 protein: CASSKDRAGAGELFF; J gene: TRBJ2-2; V gene: TRBV19; D gene: TRBD1; clone size: NA; CDR3 length: 15